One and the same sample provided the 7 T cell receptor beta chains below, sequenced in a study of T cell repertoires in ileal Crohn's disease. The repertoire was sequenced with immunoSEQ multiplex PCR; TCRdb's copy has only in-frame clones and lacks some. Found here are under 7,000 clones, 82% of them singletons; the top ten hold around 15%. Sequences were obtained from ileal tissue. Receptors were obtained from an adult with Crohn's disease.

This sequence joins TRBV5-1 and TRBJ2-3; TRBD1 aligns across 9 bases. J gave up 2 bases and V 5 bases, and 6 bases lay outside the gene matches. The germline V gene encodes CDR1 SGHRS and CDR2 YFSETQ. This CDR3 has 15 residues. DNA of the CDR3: TGCGCCAGCAGAGCGGACAGGGGAAACACAGATACGCAGTATTTT. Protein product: CASRADRGNTDTQYF. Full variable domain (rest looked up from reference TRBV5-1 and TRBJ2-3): KAGVTQTPRYLIKTRGQQVTLSCSPISGHRSVSWYQQTPGQGLQFLFEYFSETQRNKGNFPGRFSGRQFSNSRSEMNVSTLELGDSALYLCASRADRGNTDTQYFGPGTRLTVL.

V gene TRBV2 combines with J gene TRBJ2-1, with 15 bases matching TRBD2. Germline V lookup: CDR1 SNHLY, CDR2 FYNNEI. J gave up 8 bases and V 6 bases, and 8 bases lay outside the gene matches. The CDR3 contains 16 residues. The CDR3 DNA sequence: TGTGCCAGCAGGGGACTAGCGGGGGGCGGAAAGGATGAGCAGTTCTTC. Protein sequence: CASRGLAGGGKDEQFF.

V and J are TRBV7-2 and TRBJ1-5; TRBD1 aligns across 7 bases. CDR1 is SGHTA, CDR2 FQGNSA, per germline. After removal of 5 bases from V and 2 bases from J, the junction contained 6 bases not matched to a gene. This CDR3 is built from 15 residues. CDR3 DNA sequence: TGTGCCAGCAGCCAGGGGGGGATTGGCAATCAGCCCCAGCATTTT. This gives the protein CASSQGGIGNQPQHF.

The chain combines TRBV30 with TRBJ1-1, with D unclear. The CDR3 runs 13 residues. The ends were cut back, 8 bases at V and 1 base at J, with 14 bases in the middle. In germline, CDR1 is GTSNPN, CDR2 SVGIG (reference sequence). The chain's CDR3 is CARNRATNTEAFF. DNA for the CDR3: TGTGCCAGGAACCGGGCTACGAACACTGAAGCTTTCTTT.

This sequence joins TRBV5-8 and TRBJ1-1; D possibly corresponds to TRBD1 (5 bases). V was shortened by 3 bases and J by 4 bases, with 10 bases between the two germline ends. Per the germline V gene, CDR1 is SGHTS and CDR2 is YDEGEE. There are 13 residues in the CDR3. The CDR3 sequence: CASSSGVRTEAFF. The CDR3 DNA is TGTGCCAGCAGCTCGGGGGTGCGCACTGAAGCTTTCTTT.

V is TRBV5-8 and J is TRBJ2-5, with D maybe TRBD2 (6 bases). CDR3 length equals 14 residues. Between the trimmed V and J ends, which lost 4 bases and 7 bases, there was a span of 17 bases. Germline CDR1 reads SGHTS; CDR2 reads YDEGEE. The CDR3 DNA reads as TGTGCCAGCAGCCGTGAAGAGCAAGCGGGGACCCAGTACTTC. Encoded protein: CASSREEQAGTQYF.

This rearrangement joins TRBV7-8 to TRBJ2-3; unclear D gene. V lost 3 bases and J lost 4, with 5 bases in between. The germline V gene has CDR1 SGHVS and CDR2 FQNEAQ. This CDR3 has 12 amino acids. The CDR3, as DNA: TGTGCCAGCAGCTTGGCGGCAGATACGCAGTATTTT. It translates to CASSLAADTQYF.